The source of this T cell receptor (delta chain) is a study of gamma-delta T cells after stem cell transplantation. TCRdb repeated clone calling on the RT-PCR reads with CATT. The data show 2,000 to 2,500 delta-chain clones, approximately 3% seen once. V lost 0 bases, J lost 0 bases, and 25 bases lay in between. This CDR3 region has 20 residues. Germline V gene sequence: CDR1 GEAIGNYY, CDR2 EKD. As for this clone: This likely stems from a read error, as it lies one base from a far larger clone.

V usage is TRDV2 and J usage is TRDJ1; weak D call: TRDD3 (7 bases). The receptor was isolated from a human donor. It is not recorded whose cells these are; they may come from a transplant donor. The sample consisted of gamma-delta T cells. CDR3: CACDTLSSLPLGANTDKLIF. In DNA form, the CDR3 reads TGTGCCTGTGACACCCTTTCCTCCCTTCCCCTGGGGGCCAACACCGATAAACTCATCTTT.